This TCR beta chain was documented in a study of blood T cell repertoires in COVID-19. Categorization into cohorts depended on clinical history that participants reported. All recovered Cohort 3 donors got two negative PCRs, got clearance, or saw symptom resolution. From germline, CDR1 is DFQATT and CDR2 SNEGSKA (reference sequence). J lost 7 bases, V lost 3 bases, and 9 bases had no gene match. The CDR3 is 15 residues long. In the original processing: Amplifying reference gene primers gave estimates of nucleated cell counts. Here immunoSEQ multiplex PCR was the method, and the copy in TCRdb shows in-frame clones only, minus some. D and trimming come from the DNA, and the V and J calls and clone size come from that table. In the table there are a few hundred thousand clones, around 87% of which are singletons.

The sample consisted of PBMCs or T cells enriched from blood (not recorded which). This clonotype was sampled from a woman between 50 and 59 years old who had recovered from COVID-19. The chain employs TRBV20-1 and TRBJ2-7; TRBD2 matches at 13 bases. The CDR3 sequence is CSASKLGTSGAEQYF. The CDR3 DNA follows: TGCAGTGCTAGTAAGTTGGGGACTAGCGGGGCAGAGCAGTACTTC.